The T cell receptor (beta chain) under discussion was sequenced for a study of OX40 agonist ivuxolimab in advanced cancers. Data came from immunoSEQ multiplex PCR; TCRdb stores just in-frame clones and leaves some out. The sample records about 50,000 clones, approximately 86% being singletons. Of note for this clone: Its antigen remains unidentified.

In germline, CDR1 is KGHSH, CDR2 LQKENI. This CDR3 comprises 13 residues. V shed 0 bases and J shed 7 bases, with 9 bases lying between them. Whole-study results and caveats: The mean number of expanded clones was higher in CD8+ T cells than in CD4+. Low levels of normalized T-cell clonal expansion also appeared in some nonresponders.

This chain connects TRBV18 to TRBJ1-2; D possibly corresponds to TRBD1 (5 bases). Sample: CD4+ or CD8+ T cells sorted from blood, taken in a trial of the OX40 agonist ivuxolimab. The receptor was derived from an adult with an advanced solid tumor such as melanoma, head and neck, liver or kidney cancer. The CDR3 here is CASSPPGPAGYTF. In DNA form, the CDR3 reads TGTGCCAGCTCACCACCGGGACCGGCTGGCTACACCTTC.